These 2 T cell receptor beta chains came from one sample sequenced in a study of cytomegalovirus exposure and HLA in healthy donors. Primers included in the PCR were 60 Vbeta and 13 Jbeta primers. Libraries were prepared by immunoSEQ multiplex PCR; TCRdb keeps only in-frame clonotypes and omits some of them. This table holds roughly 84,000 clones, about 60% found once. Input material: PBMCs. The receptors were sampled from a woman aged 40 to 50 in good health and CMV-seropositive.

CDR3 in amino acids: CASSQQGRSSYEQYF. In DNA form, the CDR3 reads TGCGCCAGCAGCCAACAGGGAAGGTCTTCCTACGAGCAGTACTTC. This chain uses TRBV4-1 with TRBJ2-7; maybe TRBD1 (5 bases). V gave up 2 bases and J gave up 1 base, with 12 bases separating them. The CDR3 contains 15 residues. Germline lookup yields CDR1 MGHRA and CDR2 YSYEKL.

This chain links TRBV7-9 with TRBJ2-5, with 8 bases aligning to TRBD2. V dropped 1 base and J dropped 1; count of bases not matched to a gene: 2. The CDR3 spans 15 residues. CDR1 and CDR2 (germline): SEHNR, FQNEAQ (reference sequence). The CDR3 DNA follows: TGTGCCAGCAGCTTAGGTACTAGCGGCCAAGAGACCCAGTACTTC. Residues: CASSLGTSGQETQYF. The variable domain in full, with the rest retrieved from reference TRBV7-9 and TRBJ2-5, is DTGVSQNPRHKITKRGQNVTFRCDPISEHNRLYWYRQTLGQGPEFLTYFQNEAQLEKSRLLSDRFSAERPKGSFSTLEIQRTEQGDSAMYLCASSLGTSGQETQYFGPGTRLLVL.